This T cell receptor beta chain was sequenced in a study of human T cells and chemical hapten exposure. Time point of the sample: patch test 1, 2 weeks after DPC sensitization. This sample's treatment: therapeutic diphenylcyclopropenone sensitization with weekly scalp DPC. TCRdb reprocessed the RACE reads via MiXCR and lists one record per CDR3 protein. The table shows around 380,000 distinct CDR3 sequences, with about 4.4% occurring only once. Many counts were recorded for this clonotype. CDR3 length equals 13 residues. V dropped 5 bases and J dropped 4 bases, with 11 bases sitting between them. Germline-derived CDR1 and CDR2 are SGHVS and FNYEAQ.

The genes are TRBV7-6 and TRBJ1-1; the D gene is possibly TRBD1 (5 bases). Here the sequenced sample was whole blood, taken in connection with sensitization to the hapten diphenylcyclopropenone (DPC). This sequence originates from a woman between 45 and 65 years old with alopecia areata. Some clones in this sample may be carry-over from other donors' samples. The CDR3 bases are TGTGCCAGCAGCCCTAGACAGCGCACTGAAGCTTTCTTT. It is translated as CASSPRQRTEAFF.